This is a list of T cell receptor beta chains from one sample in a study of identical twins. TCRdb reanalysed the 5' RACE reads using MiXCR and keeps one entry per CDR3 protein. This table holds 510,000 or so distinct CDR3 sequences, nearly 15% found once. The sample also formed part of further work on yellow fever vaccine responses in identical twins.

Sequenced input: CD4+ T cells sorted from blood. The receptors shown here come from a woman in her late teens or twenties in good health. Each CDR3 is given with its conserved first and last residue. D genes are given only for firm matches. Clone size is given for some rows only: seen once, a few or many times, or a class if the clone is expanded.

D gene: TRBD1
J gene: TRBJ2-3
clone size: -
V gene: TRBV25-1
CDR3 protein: CASSQIPGQGVDTQYF
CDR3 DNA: TGTGCCAGCAGTCAAATCCCGGGACAGGGAGTAGATACGCAGTATTTT

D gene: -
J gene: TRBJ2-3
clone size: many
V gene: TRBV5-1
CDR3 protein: CASSFGPTDTQYF
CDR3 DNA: TGCGCCAGCAGCTTCGGCCCCACAGATACGCAGTATTTT

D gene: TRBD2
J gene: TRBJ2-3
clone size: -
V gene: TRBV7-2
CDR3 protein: CASSLRLAGEADTQYF
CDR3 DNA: TGTGCCAGCAGCTTAAGACTAGCGGGAGAGGCAGATACGCAGTATTTT

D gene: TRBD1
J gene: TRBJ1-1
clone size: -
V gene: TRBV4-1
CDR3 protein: CASSQAAGGQEMNTEAFF
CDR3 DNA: TGCGCCAGCAGCCAAGCAGCCGGAGGACAGGAGATGAACACTGAAGCTTTCTTT

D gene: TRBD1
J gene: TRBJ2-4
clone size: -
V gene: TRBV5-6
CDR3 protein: CASSSRTGKDKNIQYF
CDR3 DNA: TGTGCCAGCAGCTCCCGGACAGGGAAAGACAAAAACATTCAGTACTTC

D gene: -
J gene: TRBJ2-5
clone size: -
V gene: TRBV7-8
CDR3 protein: CASSLADSGTMGYF
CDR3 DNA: TGTGCCAGCAGCTTAGCGGATAGCGGAACCATGGGATACTTC

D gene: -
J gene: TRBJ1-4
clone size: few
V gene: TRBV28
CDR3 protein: CASSLSQSKGEKLFF
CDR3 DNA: TGTGCCAGCAGTTTATCCCAGTCTAAGGGTGAAAAACTGTTTTTT

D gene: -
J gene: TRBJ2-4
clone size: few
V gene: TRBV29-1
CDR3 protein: CSGQGGNIQYF
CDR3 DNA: TGCAGCGGGCAGGGGGGAAACATTCAGTACTTC

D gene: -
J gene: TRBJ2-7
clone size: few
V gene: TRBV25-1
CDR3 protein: CASSGAGSKYEQYF
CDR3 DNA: TGTGCCAGCAGTGGGGCGGGATCCAAATACGAGCAGTACTTC

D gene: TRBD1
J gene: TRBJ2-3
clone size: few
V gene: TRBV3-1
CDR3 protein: CASSHRGQGYYSTDTQYF
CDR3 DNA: TGTGCCAGCAGCCATCGGGGACAGGGATATTATAGCACAGATACGCAGTATTTT

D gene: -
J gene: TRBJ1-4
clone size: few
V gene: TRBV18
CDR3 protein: CASSDSATNEKLFF
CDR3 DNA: TGTGCCAGCTCTGACAGTGCAACTAATGAAAAACTGTTTTTT

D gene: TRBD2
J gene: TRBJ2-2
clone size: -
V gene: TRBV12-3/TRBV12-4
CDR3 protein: CASSGLARNTGELFF
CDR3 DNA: TGTGCCAGCAGTGGACTAGCGAGAAACACCGGGGAGCTGTTTTTT

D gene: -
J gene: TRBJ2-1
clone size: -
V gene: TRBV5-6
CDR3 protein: CASSSTGGPEFF
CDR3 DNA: TGTGCCAGCAGCTCGACCGGTGGGCCAGAGTTCTTC

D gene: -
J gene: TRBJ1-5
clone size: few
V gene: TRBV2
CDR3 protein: CASSEAGGHQPQHF
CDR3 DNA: TGTGCCAGCAGTGAAGCTGGGGGGCATCAGCCCCAGCATTTT

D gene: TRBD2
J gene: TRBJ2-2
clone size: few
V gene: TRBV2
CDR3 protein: CASSGTTRLADTGELFF
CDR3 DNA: TGTGCCAGCAGTGGCACCACGCGACTAGCGGACACCGGGGAGCTGTTTTTT

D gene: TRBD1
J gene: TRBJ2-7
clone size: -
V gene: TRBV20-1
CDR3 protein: CSARSPTGSYEQYF
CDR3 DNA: TGCAGTGCTAGGAGCCCGACAGGGTCGTACGAGCAGTACTTC

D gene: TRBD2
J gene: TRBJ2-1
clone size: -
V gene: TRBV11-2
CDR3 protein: CASSRSGGTYNEQFF
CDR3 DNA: TGTGCCAGCAGCCGTTCGGGAGGGACCTACAATGAGCAGTTCTTC

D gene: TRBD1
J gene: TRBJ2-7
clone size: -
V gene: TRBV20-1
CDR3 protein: CSARARTGGAYEQYF
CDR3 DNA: TGCAGTGCTAGAGCTAGGACAGGGGGCGCCTACGAGCAGTACTTC

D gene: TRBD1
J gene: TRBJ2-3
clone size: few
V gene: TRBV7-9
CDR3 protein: CASSLARTGITDTQYF
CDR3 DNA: TGTGCCAGCAGCTTAGCACGGACAGGGATTACAGATACGCAGTATTTT

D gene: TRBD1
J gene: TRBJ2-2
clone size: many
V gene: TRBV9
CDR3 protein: CASSPGTGSAGELFF
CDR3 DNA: TGTGCCAGCAGTCCAGGGACAGGTTCGGCCGGGGAGCTGTTTTTT